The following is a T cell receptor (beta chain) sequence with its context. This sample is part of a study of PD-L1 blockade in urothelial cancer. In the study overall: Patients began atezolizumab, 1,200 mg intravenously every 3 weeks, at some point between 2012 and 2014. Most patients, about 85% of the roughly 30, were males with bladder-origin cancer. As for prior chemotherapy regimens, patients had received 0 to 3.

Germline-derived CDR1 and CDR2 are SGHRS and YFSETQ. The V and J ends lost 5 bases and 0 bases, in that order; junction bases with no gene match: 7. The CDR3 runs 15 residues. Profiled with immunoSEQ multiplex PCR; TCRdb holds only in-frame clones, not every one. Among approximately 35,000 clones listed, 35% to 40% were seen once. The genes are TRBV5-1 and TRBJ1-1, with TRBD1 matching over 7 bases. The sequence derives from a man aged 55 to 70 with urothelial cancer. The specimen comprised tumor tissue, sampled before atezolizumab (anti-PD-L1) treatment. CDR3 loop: CASRPTGTVNTEAFF. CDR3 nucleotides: TGCGCCAGCAGGCCTACCGGGACAGTGAACACTGAAGCTTTCTTT.